These 18 T cell receptor beta chains originate from one sample sequenced in a study of naive and memory T cell subsets. Both TRBC1 and TRBC2 were covered by a beta constant-region primer of two equimolar oligonucleotides. Ligated cDNA was amplified by four rounds of PCR with nested alpha and beta constant-region primers and SP2. TCRdb re-analysed the UMI-ligation and nested PCR reads in MiXCR, keeping a single row per CDR3 protein. The table shows around 18,000 distinct CDR3 sequences, with just over 8.5% occurring only once. The sequencing sample was made of central memory CD8+ T cells from blood. The receptors stem from a human donor in good health.

The chain joins TRBV4-3 to TRBJ2-1; 9 positions agree with TRBD2. The ends lost 0 bases at V and 6 bases at J; junction bases unmatched: 9. The CDR3 runs to 17 residues. Germline CDR1 reads LGHNA; CDR2 reads YSLEER. This chain's CDR3 is CASSQDGPAGGSNEQFF. CDR3 in DNA: TGCGCCAGCAGCCAAGATGGCCCAGCGGGGGGCTCCAATGAGCAGTTCTTC.

This clonotype occurred a few times. This chain joins TRBV27 and TRBJ2-3, with 7 bases identical to TRBD1. The CDR3 sequence is 13 residues long. Germline CDR1 reads MNHEY; CDR2 reads SMNVEV (reference sequence). V dropped 4 bases and J dropped 10; count of bases not matched to a gene: 8. CDR3 coding DNA: TGTGCCAGCAGTTCCTCGAGGGGGCTGTCGCAGTATTTT. Translation: CASSSSRGLSQYF.

This chain connects TRBV4-1 to TRBJ2-3; tentatively, D is TRBD1 or TRBD2 (5 bases each). CDR3 length: 14 amino acids. The V end was cut by 3 bases, the J end by 2 bases, with 9 bases between. The germline CDR1 and CDR2 sequences are MGHRA and YSYEKL. CDR3 nucleotide sequence: TGCGCCAGCAGCCACAGGGAGCCCACAGATACGCAGTATTTT. Encoded protein: CASSHREPTDTQYF.

This clonotype has ten or more counts. The chain is built from TRBV6-1 and TRBJ2-7; D possibly corresponds to TRBD2 (5 bases). Trimming cost V 2 bases and J 1 base, with 12 bases left between them. The CDR3 length is 15 residues. CDR1 is MNHNS and CDR2 is SASEGT in the germline V gene. The CDR3 region is CASSERAAESYEQYF. For the CDR3, the DNA is TGTGCCAGCAGTGAAAGGGCAGCGGAATCCTACGAGCAGTACTTC.

The rearrangement links TRBV27 to TRBJ1-6, with D possibly TRBD1 on 5 matching bases. The CDR3 covers 15 residues. The V gene's germline CDR1 is MNHEY and CDR2 SMNVEV (reference sequence). Trimming cost V 5 bases and J 9 bases, with 17 bases left between them. The CDR3 here is CASSDRDSESSPLHF. CDR3 sequence (DNA): TGTGCCAGCAGTGACCGGGACTCAGAAAGTTCACCCCTCCACTTT.

The gene calls are TRBV4-2 and TRBJ2-1; 7 bases align to TRBD2. V lost 0 bases, J lost 6 bases, and 5 bases stayed unmatched. Germline V lookup: CDR1 LGHNA, CDR2 YNFKEQ. The CDR3 runs 15 residues. In nucleotides, the CDR3 is TGTGCCAGCAGCCAAGATATGGGGGGGAGCAATGAGCAGTTCTTC. Translating it yields CASSQDMGGSNEQFF.

There are a few counts of this clonotype. This chain joins TRBV7-2 and TRBJ2-3, with 7 bases matching TRBD1. Germline V CDR1 and CDR2: SGHTA, FQGNSA. Germline trimming cut 1 base from V and 3 bases from J; bases unmatched to any gene: 28. The CDR3 consists of 23 residues. CDR3 sequence (DNA): TGTGCCAGCAGCTTAGTATGGGTTGTCGGCCCCATAAGACAGGGACCCGGAACAGATACGCAGTATTTT. Its translation is CASSLVWVVGPIRQGPGTDTQYF.

This clonotype was seen a handful of times. The chain is built from TRBV7-8 and TRBJ2-1, with D uncertain. Trimming stripped 3 bases from V and 2 bases from J, with 8 bases between. Germline V gives CDR1 SGHVS, CDR2 FQNEAQ. The CDR3 spans 14 residues. As DNA, the CDR3 is TGTGCCAGCAGCTTCTCAGACGCCTACAATGAGCAGTTCTTC. Protein: CASSFSDAYNEQFF.

By frequency in the sample, this clonotype is large. The chain couples TRBV12-3 or TRBV12-4 to TRBJ2-3; TRBD2 agrees at 8 bases. The CDR3 sequence is 14 residues long. V lost 6 bases and J lost 0; bases outside the gene matches: 2. The CDR3 nucleotides read TGTGCCAGCAGCCGACTAGCGAGCACAGATACGCAGTATTTT. Protein product: CASSRLASTDTQYF.

The chain employs TRBV28 and TRBJ2-5; no clear D gene. The CDR3 runs to 17 residues. V lost 1 base to trimming and J lost 3 bases, with 18 bases between them. Per germline, CDR1 MDHEN and CDR2 SYDVKM. DNA for the CDR3: TGTGCCAGCAGTTTATATCAGCGACTCATCAGGAAAGAGACCCAGTACTTC. It translates to CASSLYQRLIRKETQYF. Full variable domain (rest looked up from reference TRBV28 and TRBJ2-5): DVKVTQSSRYLVKRTGEKVFLECVQDMDHENMFWYRQDPGLGLRLIYFSYDVKMKEKGDIPEGYSVSREKKERFSLILESASTNQTSMYLCASSLYQRLIRKETQYFGPGTRLLVL.

This clonotype counts as medium-sized. The chain has TRBV20-1 and TRBJ2-1; 7 nucleotides match TRBD2. The CDR3 runs 15 residues. Losses at the gene ends were 5 bases for V and 3 bases for J; bases not matched to a gene: 10. Per germline, CDR1 DFQATT and CDR2 SNEGSKA (reference sequence). CDR3 DNA: TGCAGTGCTCCCCGAACTAGCGAGGACTACAATGAGCAGTTCTTC. Translating it yields CSAPRTSEDYNEQFF.

This clonotype was recorded a few times. The V gene is TRBV30, the J gene TRBJ1-1; D remains ambiguous. The CDR3 is 12 amino acids. The V and J ends lost 0 bases and 8 bases respectively, with 10 bases between them. Germline CDR1 reads GTSNPN; CDR2 reads SVGIG (reference sequence). The CDR3: CAWSVHRSEAFF. The CDR3 DNA reads TGTGCCTGGAGTGTACACCGTTCCGAAGCTTTCTTT.

This clonotype was picked up a small number of times. The rearrangement joins TRBV27 to TRBJ1-6; D perhaps matches TRBD1 (6 bases). This CDR3 has 15 amino acids. Germline CDR1 is MNHEY and CDR2 is SMNVEV (reference sequence). V was clipped by 4 bases and J by 6 bases, with 13 bases between them. This CDR3 reads CASSSHTGPNSPLHF. CDR3 DNA: TGTGCCAGCAGTTCTCATACAGGGCCTAATTCACCCCTCCACTTT.

This clonotype was seen at least ten times. V usage is TRBV4-3 and J usage is TRBJ2-1; D possibly corresponds to TRBD2 (6 bases). CDR1 LGHNA and CDR2 YSLEER come from the germline V gene. The CDR3 runs to 16 residues. V was shortened by 0 bases and J by 0 bases, with 9 bases between the two germline ends. The CDR3 DNA reads as TGCGCCAGCAGCCAAGATGTGGGGGGCTCCTACAATGAGCAGTTCTTC. Translated, it gives CASSQDVGGSYNEQFF.

This clonotype was seen more than once but under ten times. This chain uses TRBV4-1 with TRBJ2-3; 8 bases line up with TRBD2. The CDR3 sequence is 16 residues long. V lost 3 bases to trimming and J lost 2 bases; unmatched junction nucleotides: 7. Germline V CDR1 and CDR2: MGHRA, YSYEKL. The CDR3 coding sequence is TGCGCCAGCAGCCATCCTTTTAGCGGGGTCACAGATACGCAGTATTTT. It encodes CASSHPFSGVTDTQYF.

This sequence joins TRBV11-2 and TRBJ2-1; D uncertain. The CDR3 runs 15 residues. V lost 1 base and J 2 bases, leaving 9 bases between the germline ends. Germline values: CDR1 SGHAT, CDR2 FQNNGV. CDR3 coding DNA: TGTGCCAGCAGCTTAGGTCCGCGGACCTACAATGAGCAGTTCTTC. It codes for CASSLGPRTYNEQFF.

In this sample, this clonotype turned up many times. J is TRBJ2-1 and V is TRBV27, with 9 bases aligning to TRBD2. The V segment lost 2 bases and the J segment 6 bases; nucleotides outside the gene matches: 14. The CDR3 spans 18 residues. CDR1 MNHEY and CDR2 SMNVEV come from the germline V gene (reference sequence). The CDR3 here is CASSLLSGGLTGANEQFF. DNA of the CDR3: TGTGCCAGCAGTTTACTTAGCGGGGGCCTGACTGGGGCCAATGAGCAGTTCTTC.

The chain links TRBV28 to TRBJ2-7, with TRBD2 as a possible D gene (7 bases). V lost 4 bases to trimming and J lost 5 bases, with 12 bases between them. The CDR3 runs to 13 residues. CDR1 MDHEN and CDR2 SYDVKM come from the germline V gene. CDR3 loop: CASSSRGADEQYF. CDR3 nucleotides: TGTGCCAGCAGTTCCCGGGGGGCGGACGAGCAGTACTTC.